This TCR beta chain was captured by sequencing in a study of T cell repertoires in cytomegalovirus infection. For the study at large: Signatures in public TCR beta sequences pointed to both CMV infection and matching HLA type. Study-level points and caveats: Cumulative frequency of public TCR beta families picked out carriers of CMV plus the relevant HLA. CMV-specific HLA-C-restricted TCR beta clonotypes dominated the ex vivo response.

V was pared by 5 bases and J by 5 bases, with 8 bases between. Germline lookup yields CDR1 KGHDR and CDR2 SFDVKD. The CDR3 length is 12 residues. TCRdb redid the calling of the reads with MiXCR, one entry per CDR3 protein. The sample includes roughly 230,000 distinct CDR3 sequences, roughly 23% of them seen just once. This clonotype came up many times. Its antigen remains unidentified. The sequence came from a human donor in good health (CMV status not recorded). Some clones in this sample may be carry-over from other donors' samples. Input material: CD8+ T cells from PBMCs. The chain recombines TRBV24-1 with TRBJ1-1; no clear D. Written as DNA, the CDR3 is TGTGCCACCAGTGGTGTTGGGACTGAAGCTTTCTTT. It is translated as CATSGVGTEAFF.